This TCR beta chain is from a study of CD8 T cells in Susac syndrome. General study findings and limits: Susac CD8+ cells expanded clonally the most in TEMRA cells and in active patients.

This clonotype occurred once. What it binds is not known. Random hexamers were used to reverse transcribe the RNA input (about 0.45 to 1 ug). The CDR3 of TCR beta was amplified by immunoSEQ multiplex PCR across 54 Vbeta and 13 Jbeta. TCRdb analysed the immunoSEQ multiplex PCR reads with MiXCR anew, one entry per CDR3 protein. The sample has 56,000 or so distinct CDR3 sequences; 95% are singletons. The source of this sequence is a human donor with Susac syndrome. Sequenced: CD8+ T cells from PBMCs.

The CDR3 sequence: CASSLQGGTEAFF. The CDR3 bases are TGTGCCAGCAGCTTACAGGGTGGGACTGAAGCTTTCTTT. This chain connects TRBV25-1 to TRBJ1-1, with D possibly matching TRBD1 (6 bases). The germline V and J ends were trimmed by 6 bases and 5 bases, with 13 bases remaining between them. CDR1 and CDR2 (germline): MGHDK, SYGVNS. This CDR3 is 13 amino acids long.